The 11 T cell receptor beta chains presented below share a single source sample, sequenced in a study of blood T cell repertoires in COVID-19. Assay: immunoSEQ multiplex PCR; the TCRdb copy retains only in-frame clones and omits some. The sample consists of a few hundred thousand clones, around 89% of them appearing once. Sequenced material: peripheral blood. The source is a man aged 25 to 40 with acute or convalescent COVID-19.

This chain links TRBV10-2 with TRBJ1-3; 7 bases are shared with TRBD1. Unmatched junction bases numbered 6, after V lost 3 bases and J lost 4 bases. CDR3 length: 15 residues. Germline lookup yields CDR1 WSHSY and CDR2 SAAADI. The CDR3 sequence: CASSDSGGSGNTIYF. CDR3 DNA: TGCGCCAGCAGTGATTCAGGGGGATCAGGAAACACCATATATTTT.

The V and J genes are TRBV7-8 and TRBJ2-1; 12 bases match TRBD2. The CDR3 runs to 16 residues. The trim removed 3 bases at V and 10 bases at J, leaving 10 bases unmatched. The germline V gene encodes CDR1 SGHVS and CDR2 FQNEAQ. The DNA of the CDR3 is TGTGCCAGCAGCTTTCTCAAGACTAGCGGGAGTATCGAGCAGTTCTTC. Translation gives CASSFLKTSGSIEQFF. Full variable domain (outside the CDR3, taken from reference TRBV7-8 and TRBJ2-1): GAGVSQSPRYKVAKRGQDVALRCDPISGHVSLFWYQQALGQGPEFLTYFQNEAQLDKSGLPSDRFFAERPEGSVSTLKIQRTQQEDSAVYLCASSFLKTSGSIEQFFGPGTRLTVL.

The chain links TRBV7-3 to TRBJ2-5; TRBD1 aligns across 9 bases. J was trimmed by 5 bases and V by 5 bases; bases with no gene match: 6. The CDR3 length is 14 residues. CDR1 is SGHTA and CDR2 is FQGTGA in the germline V gene. CDR3 DNA sequence: TGTGCCAGCAGCCCCACAGGGGGCCGGGAGACCCAGTACTTC. This encodes CASSPTGGRETQYF.

This chain links TRBV3-1 (or the pseudogene TRBV3-2) with TRBJ2-5, with D unclear. Germline lookup yields CDR1 LGHDT and CDR2 YNNKEL (reference sequence). The V end lost 2 bases, the J end lost 9 bases, and 10 bases lay between the germline ends. This CDR3 spans 12 amino acids. The CDR3 reads CASSQLRSAQYF. The CDR3 nucleotides are TGTGCCAGCAGCCAACTCCGATCGGCCCAGTACTTC.

The genes are TRBV19 and TRBJ2-1; D is unresolved. CDR3 length: 14 residues. Germline V CDR1 and CDR2: LNHDA, SQIVND (reference sequence). V lost 3 bases to trimming and J lost 3 bases, with 9 bases between them. The CDR3 nucleotides are TGTGCCAGTAGTATTTCCGGTATCTACAATGAGCAGTTCTTC. As protein: CASSISGIYNEQFF.

The J gene is TRBJ2-3, the V gene TRBV5-4; TRBD2 agrees at 7 bases. The length of the CDR3 is 14 residues. Germline values: CDR1 SGHNT, CDR2 YYREEE (reference sequence). V shed 10 bases and J 2 bases; nucleotides not matched to a gene: 10. For the CDR3, the DNA is TGTGCCGCCGGGGCCGGGGGGTACACAGATACGCAGTATTTT. Protein: CAAGAGGYTDTQYF. The full variable domain, in which reference TRBV5-4 and TRBJ2-3 provide the parts outside the CDR3, is ETGVTQSPTHLIKTRGQQVTLRCSSQSGHNTVSWYQQALGQGPQFIFQYYREEENGRGNFPPRFSGLQFPNYSSELNVNALELDDSALYLCAAGAGGYTDTQYFGPGTRLTVL.

J is TRBJ2-7 and V is TRBV19, with 8 bases that match TRBD1. V shed 5 bases, J shed 2 bases, and the junction held 14 bases outside the gene matches. Germline assignment: CDR1 LNHDA and CDR2 SQIVND (reference sequence). CDR3 size: 17 residues. CDR3 coding DNA: TGTGCCAGTAGTGTGTCCAATTTCGGGACAGGAACCTACGAGCAGTACTTC. It specifies CASSVSNFGTGTYEQYF.

This chain connects TRBV19 to TRBJ1-5, with D tentatively TRBD1 (5 bases). Germline V gene data show CDR1 as LNHDA and CDR2 as SQIVND (reference sequence). This CDR3 has 12 amino acids. The V gene lost 6 bases and the J gene lost 9 bases, with 12 bases spanning the gap. The CDR3 DNA reads TGTGCCAGTAGCCCATCGGGGGGGCCCCAGCATTTT. Translated: CASSPSGGPQHF.

The chain joins TRBV5-5 to TRBJ1-1; weak D call: TRBD1 (6 bases). The V end was cut by 2 bases, the J end by 4 bases, with 12 bases between. Germline lookup yields CDR1 SGHKS and CDR2 YYEKEE (reference sequence). The length of the CDR3 is 14 residues. This CDR3 reads CASSLYRAGTEAFF. CDR3 DNA sequence: TGTGCCAGCAGCTTATACAGGGCCGGCACTGAAGCTTTCTTT.

J is TRBJ2-3 and V is TRBV28; TRBD2 aligns across 7 bases. The CDR3 consists of 15 residues. Losses at the gene ends were 5 bases for V and 1 base for J; bases not matched to a gene: 6. CDR1 is MDHEN, CDR2 SYDVKM, per germline. The CDR3 loop is CASSPRSGGTDTQYF. As DNA, the CDR3 is TGTGCCAGCAGTCCCCGCAGCGGGGGCACAGATACGCAGTATTTT.

The CDR3 loop reads CASSPSDRTSYNEQFF. The DNA for the CDR3 is TGTGCCAGCTCACCCTCGGACAGGACCTCCTACAATGAGCAGTTCTTC. The genes are TRBV18 and TRBJ2-1; 7 bases align to TRBD1. J lost 0 bases, V lost 3 bases, and 5 bases had no gene match. The CDR3 is 16 amino acids. The germline gives CDR1 KGHSH, CDR2 LQKENI.